This passage covers 9 T cell receptor beta chains from one sample sequenced in a study of blood T cell repertoires in COVID-19. Produced via immunoSEQ multiplex PCR; TCRdb's table is partial and in-frame only. The table includes roughly 190,000 clones, just under 90% detected once. Sequenced input: peripheral blood. These receptors were taken from a man between 18 and 29 years old with active or convalescent COVID-19.

V is TRBV18 and J is TRBJ1-1; D possibly corresponds to TRBD1 (5 bases). The CDR3 covers 17 residues. The V gene's germline CDR1 is KGHSH and CDR2 LQKENI. V was shortened by 3 bases and J by 0 bases, with 17 bases between the two germline ends. DNA for the CDR3: TGTGCCAGCTCACCCCGGAACAGGAAAAACATGAACACTGAAGCTTTCTTT. Translated, it gives CASSPRNRKNMNTEAFF.

The genes are TRBV27 and TRBJ1-2, with a weak D call TRBD1 (6 bases). Germline V CDR1 and CDR2: MNHEY, SMNVEV (reference sequence). The V end lost 6 bases, the J end lost 4 bases, and 12 bases lay between the germline ends. This CDR3 has 13 residues. In nucleotides, the CDR3 is TGTGCCAGCAGACCAGACAGGAGCTATGGCTACACCTTC. Its translation is CASRPDRSYGYTF.

The CDR3 nucleotides read TGTGCCAGCAGCTTGAGCGGGGGCGATCAGCCCCAGCATTTT. It encodes CASSLSGGDQPQHF. This sequence joins TRBV5-5 and TRBJ1-5, with D perhaps TRBD1 (6 bases). Germline V gene lookup returns CDR1 SGHKS and CDR2 YYEKEE (reference sequence). The CDR3 extends over 14 amino acids. V was trimmed by 1 base and J by 5 bases, leaving 10 bases between them.

The V gene is TRBV27, the J gene TRBJ1-2; possible D gene TRBD1, 5 bases. The CDR3 runs to 12 residues. In germline, CDR1 is MNHEY, CDR2 SMNVEV (reference sequence). V was pared by 6 bases and J by 6 bases, with 11 bases between. In nucleotides, the CDR3 is TGTGCCAGCAGCGCAGGGCCCCATGGCTACACCTTC. Protein sequence: CASSAGPHGYTF.

The rearrangement uses TRBV6-6 and TRBJ2-5; 8 nucleotides line up with TRBD1. Germline lookup yields CDR1 MNHNY and CDR2 SVGAGI (reference sequence). The V and J ends lost 0 bases and 1 base, in that order; junction bases with no gene match: 4. The CDR3 covers 16 residues. The CDR3 sequence is CASSYSLDRVQETQYF. The CDR3 nucleotides read TGTGCCAGCAGTTACTCTTTGGACAGGGTCCAAGAGACCCAGTACTTC.

The chain joins TRBV5-4 to TRBJ2-5; D remains unclear. The V end lost 3 bases, the J end lost 3 bases, and 9 bases lay between the germline ends. Germline V gene lookup returns CDR1 SGHNT and CDR2 YYREEE (reference sequence). The CDR3 length is 13 residues. The CDR3 bases are TGTGCCAGCAGCTCCGGTACAGAAGAGACCCAGTACTTC. Translation: CASSSGTEETQYF.

The chain joins TRBV7-2 to TRBJ2-1; 13 bases are shared with TRBD2. CDR1 SGHTA and CDR2 FQGNSA come from the germline V gene. The CDR3 extends over 16 amino acids. The junction had 6 bases not matched to a gene; V was cut back by 5 bases and J by 5 bases. CDR3 DNA: TGTGCCAGCAGCCGGACTAGCGGGAGATATGACAATGAGCAGTTCTTC. Translated, it gives CASSRTSGRYDNEQFF.

The rearrangement joins TRBV19 to TRBJ1-4; perhaps TRBD1 as D (6 bases). V lost 6 bases and J lost 7, with 15 bases in between. This CDR3 has 14 amino acids. Per the germline V gene, CDR1 is LNHDA and CDR2 is SQIVND (reference sequence). CDR3 DNA sequence: TGTGCCAGTAGCCCCAGGGGAAGGGGTGAAAAACTGTTTTTT. Translated: CASSPRGRGEKLFF.

This chain uses TRBV5-1 with TRBJ1-2; a possible D gene is TRBD1 (6 bases). CDR3 length: 15 amino acids. Germline assignment: CDR1 SGHRS and CDR2 YFSETQ. The V and J ends lost 3 bases and 0 bases respectively, with 12 bases between them. The CDR3 nucleotides are TGCGCCAGCAGCTGGGGGCTAGGAGCTAACTATGGCTACACCTTC. Residues: CASSWGLGANYGYTF.